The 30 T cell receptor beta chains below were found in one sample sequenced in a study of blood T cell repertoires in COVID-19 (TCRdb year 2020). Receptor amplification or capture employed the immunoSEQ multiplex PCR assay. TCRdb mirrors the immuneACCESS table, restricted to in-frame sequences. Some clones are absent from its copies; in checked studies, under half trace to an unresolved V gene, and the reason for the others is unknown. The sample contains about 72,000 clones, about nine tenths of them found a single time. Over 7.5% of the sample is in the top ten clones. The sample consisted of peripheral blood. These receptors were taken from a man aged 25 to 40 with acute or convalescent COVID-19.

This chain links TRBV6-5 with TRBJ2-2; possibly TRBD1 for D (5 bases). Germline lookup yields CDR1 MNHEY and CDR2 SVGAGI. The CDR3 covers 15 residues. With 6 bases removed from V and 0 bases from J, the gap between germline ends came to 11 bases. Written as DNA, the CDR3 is TGTGCCAGCAGCCTAGGGGCTCCGAACACCGGGGAGCTGTTTTTT. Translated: CASSLGAPNTGELFF.

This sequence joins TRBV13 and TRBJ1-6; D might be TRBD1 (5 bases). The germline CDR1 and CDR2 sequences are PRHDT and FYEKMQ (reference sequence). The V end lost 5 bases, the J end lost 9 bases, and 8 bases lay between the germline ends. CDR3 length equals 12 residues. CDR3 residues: CASSPGGSPLHF. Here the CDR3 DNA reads TGTGCCAGCAGCCCGGGGGGTTCACCCCTCCACTTT.

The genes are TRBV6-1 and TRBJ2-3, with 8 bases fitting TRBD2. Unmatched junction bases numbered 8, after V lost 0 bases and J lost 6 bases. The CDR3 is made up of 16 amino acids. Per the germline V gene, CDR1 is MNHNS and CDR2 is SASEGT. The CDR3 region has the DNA TGTGCCAGCAGTGAAGCGGGGGTAGCGGGACCTGATACGCAGTATTTT. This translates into CASSEAGVAGPDTQYF.

The CDR3 loop reads CASSLTGKEGWKKLFF. The CDR3 bases are TGTGCCAGCAGCTTGACAGGGAAGGAGGGCTGGAAAAAACTGTTTTTT. The chain uses TRBV28 and TRBJ1-4; 7 nucleotides agree with TRBD1. Per the germline V gene, CDR1 is MDHEN and CDR2 is SYDVKM. This CDR3 region has 16 residues. With V trimmed by 6 bases and J by 9 bases, 16 bases remained unmatched.

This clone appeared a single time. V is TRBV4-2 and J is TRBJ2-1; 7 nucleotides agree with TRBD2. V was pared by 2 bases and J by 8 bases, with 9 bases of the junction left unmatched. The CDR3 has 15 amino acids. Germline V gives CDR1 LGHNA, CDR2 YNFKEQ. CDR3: CASSQRGLPSDEQFF. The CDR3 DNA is TGTGCCAGCAGCCAAAGGGGACTACCAAGCGATGAGCAGTTCTTC.

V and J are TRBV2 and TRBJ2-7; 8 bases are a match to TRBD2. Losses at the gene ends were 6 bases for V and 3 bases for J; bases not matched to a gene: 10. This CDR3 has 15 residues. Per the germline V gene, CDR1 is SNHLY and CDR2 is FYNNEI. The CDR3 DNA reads TGTGCCAGCAGGAGAACTAGCGGCCCCGTCTACGAGCAGTACTTC. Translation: CASRRTSGPVYEQYF.

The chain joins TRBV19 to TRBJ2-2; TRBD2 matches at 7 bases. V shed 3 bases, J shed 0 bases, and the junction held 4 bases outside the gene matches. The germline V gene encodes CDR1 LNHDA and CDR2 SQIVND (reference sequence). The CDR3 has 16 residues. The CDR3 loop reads CASSIVGLPNTGELFF. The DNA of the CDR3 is TGTGCCAGTAGTATTGTGGGACTACCGAACACCGGGGAGCTGTTTTTT.

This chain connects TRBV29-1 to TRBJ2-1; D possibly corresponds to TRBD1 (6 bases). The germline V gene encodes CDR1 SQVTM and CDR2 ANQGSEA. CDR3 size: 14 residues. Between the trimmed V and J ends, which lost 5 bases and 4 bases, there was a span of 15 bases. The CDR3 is CSVPPDRNYNEQFF. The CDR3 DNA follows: TGCAGCGTTCCCCCGGACAGAAATTACAATGAGCAGTTCTTC.

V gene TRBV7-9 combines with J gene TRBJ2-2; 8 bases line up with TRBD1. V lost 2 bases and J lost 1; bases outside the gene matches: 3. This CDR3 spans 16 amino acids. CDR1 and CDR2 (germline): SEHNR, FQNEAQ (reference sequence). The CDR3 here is CASSLSGTGNTGELFF. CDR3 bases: TGTGCCAGCAGCTTATCCGGGACAGGGAACACCGGGGAGCTGTTTTTT.

CDR3: CASSLDGRGSGEQYF. In DNA form, the CDR3 reads TGTGCCAGCAGCTTGGATGGGAGGGGGTCAGGCGAGCAGTACTTC. The chain employs TRBV5-4 and TRBJ2-7, with D perhaps matching TRBD2 (7 bases). Germline values: CDR1 SGHNT, CDR2 YYREEE (reference sequence). Trimming stripped 0 bases from V and 6 bases from J, with 16 bases between. The CDR3 spans 15 residues.

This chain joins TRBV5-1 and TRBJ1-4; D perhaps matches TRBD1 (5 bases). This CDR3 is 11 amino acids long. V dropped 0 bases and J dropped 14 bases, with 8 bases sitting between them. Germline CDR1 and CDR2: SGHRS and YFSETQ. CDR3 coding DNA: TGCGCCAGCAGCTTGGGGACACGGCTGTTTTTT. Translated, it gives CASSLGTRLFF.

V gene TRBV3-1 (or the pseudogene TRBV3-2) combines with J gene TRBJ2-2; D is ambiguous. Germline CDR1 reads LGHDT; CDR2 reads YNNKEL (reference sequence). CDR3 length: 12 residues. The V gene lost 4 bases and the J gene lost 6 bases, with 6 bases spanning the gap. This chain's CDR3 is CASSPSPGELFF. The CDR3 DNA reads TGTGCCAGCAGCCCCTCCCCCGGGGAGCTGTTTTTT.

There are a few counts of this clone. In nucleotides, the CDR3 is TGTGCCAGCAGCTTGTCCCTGCCGGGAGGGCCCGGGGAGCTGTTTTTT. Translating gives CASSLSLPGGPGELFF. V and J are TRBV7-9 and TRBJ2-2; 8 nucleotides align to TRBD2. There are 16 residues in the CDR3. The trim removed 3 bases at V and 6 bases at J, leaving 9 bases unmatched. Germline assignment: CDR1 SEHNR and CDR2 FQNEAQ (reference sequence).

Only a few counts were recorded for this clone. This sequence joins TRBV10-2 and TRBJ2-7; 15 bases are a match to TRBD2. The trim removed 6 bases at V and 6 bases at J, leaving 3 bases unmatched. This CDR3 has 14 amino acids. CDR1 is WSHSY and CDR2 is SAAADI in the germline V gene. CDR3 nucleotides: TGCGCCAGCAGCCGGACTAGCGGGAGGGCCGAGCAGTACTTC. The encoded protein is CASSRTSGRAEQYF.

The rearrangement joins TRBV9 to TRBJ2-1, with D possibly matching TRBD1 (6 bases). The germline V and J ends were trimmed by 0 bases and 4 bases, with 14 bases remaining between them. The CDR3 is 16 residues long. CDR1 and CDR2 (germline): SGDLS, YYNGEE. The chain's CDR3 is CASSVVLGASYNEQFF. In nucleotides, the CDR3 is TGTGCCAGCAGCGTAGTGCTGGGGGCTTCGTACAATGAGCAGTTCTTC.

The CDR3 is CASSPAWEGEQYF. CDR3 bases: TGTGCCAGCTCACCGGCGTGGGAGGGCGAGCAGTACTTC. V is TRBV18 and J is TRBJ2-7; 7 positions agree with TRBD2. Germline CDR1 KGHSH, CDR2 LQKENI. This CDR3 comprises 13 residues. V was clipped by 3 bases and J by 6 bases; unmatched bases: 5.

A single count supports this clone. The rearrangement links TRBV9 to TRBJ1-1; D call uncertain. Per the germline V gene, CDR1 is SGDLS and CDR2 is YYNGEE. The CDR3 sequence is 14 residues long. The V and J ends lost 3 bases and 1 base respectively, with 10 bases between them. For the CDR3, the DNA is TGTGCCAGCAGCGCCCAGGTGGGGAACACTGAAGCTTTCTTT. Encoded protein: CASSAQVGNTEAFF.

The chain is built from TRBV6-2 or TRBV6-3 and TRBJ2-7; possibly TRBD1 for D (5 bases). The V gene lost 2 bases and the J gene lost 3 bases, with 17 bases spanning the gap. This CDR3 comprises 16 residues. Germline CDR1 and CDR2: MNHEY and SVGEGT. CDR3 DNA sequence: TGTGCCAGCAGTTACAAGGCGGCAGGCGGACACTACGAGCAGTACTTC. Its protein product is CASSYKAAGGHYEQYF.

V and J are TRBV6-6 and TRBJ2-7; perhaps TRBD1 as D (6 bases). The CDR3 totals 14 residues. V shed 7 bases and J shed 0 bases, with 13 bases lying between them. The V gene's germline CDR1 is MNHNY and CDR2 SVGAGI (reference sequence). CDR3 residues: CASNKGHLSYEQYF. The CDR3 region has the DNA TGTGCCAGCAACAAGGGACACCTCTCCTACGAGCAGTACTTC.

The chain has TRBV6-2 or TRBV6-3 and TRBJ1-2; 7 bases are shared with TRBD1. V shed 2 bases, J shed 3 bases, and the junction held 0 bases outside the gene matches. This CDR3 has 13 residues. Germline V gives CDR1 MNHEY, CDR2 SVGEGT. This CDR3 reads CASSYDRDYGYTF. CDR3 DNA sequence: TGTGCCAGCAGTTACGACAGGGACTATGGCTACACCTTC.

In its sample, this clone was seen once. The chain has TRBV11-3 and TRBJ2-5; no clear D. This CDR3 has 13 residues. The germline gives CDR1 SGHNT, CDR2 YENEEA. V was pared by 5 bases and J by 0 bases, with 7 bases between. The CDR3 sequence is CASSREHQETQYF. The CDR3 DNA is TGTGCCAGCAGCAGAGAGCACCAAGAGACCCAGTACTTC.

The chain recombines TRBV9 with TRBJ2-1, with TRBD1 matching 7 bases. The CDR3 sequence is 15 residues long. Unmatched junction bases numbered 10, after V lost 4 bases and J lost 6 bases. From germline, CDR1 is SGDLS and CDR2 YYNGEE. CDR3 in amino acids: CASSPQGEMSNEQFF. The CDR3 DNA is TGTGCCAGCAGCCCGCAGGGGGAAATGAGCAATGAGCAGTTCTTC.

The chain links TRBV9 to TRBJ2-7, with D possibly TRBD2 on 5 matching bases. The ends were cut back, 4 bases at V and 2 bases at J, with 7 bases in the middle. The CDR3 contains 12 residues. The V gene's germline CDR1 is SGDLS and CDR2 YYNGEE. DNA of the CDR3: TGTGCCAGCAGCCCCGGGGCCTACGAGCAGTACTTC. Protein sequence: CASSPGAYEQYF.

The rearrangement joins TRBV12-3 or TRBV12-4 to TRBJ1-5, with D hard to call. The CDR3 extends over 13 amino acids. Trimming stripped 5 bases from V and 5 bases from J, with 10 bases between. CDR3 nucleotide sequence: TGTGCCAGCAGTCCCGATACTTATCAGCCCCAGCATTTT. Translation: CASSPDTYQPQHF.

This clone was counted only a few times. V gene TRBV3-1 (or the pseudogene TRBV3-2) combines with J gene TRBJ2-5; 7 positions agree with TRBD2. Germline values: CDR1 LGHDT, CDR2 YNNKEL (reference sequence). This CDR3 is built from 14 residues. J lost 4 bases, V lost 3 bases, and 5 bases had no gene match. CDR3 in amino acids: CASSHRGGGETQYF. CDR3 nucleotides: TGTGCCAGCAGCCATAGGGGCGGGGGAGAGACCCAGTACTTC.

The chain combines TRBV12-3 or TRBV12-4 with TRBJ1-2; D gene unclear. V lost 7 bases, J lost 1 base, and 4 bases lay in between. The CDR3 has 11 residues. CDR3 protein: CASTNNYGYTF. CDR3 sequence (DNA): TGTGCCAGCACCAATAACTATGGCTACACCTTC.

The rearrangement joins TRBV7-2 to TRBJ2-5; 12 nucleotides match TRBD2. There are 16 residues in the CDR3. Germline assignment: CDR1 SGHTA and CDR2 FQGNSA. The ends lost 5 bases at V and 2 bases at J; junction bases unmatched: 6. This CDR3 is CASSPLAGGLQETQYF. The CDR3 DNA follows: TGTGCCAGCAGCCCACTAGCGGGAGGTCTACAAGAGACCCAGTACTTC.

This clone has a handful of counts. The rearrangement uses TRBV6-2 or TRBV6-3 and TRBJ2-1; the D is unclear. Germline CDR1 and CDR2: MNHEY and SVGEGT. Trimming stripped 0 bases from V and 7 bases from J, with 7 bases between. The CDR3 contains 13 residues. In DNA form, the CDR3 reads TGTGCCAGCAGTTACTCGTCGGAGAATGAGCAGTTCTTC. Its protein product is CASSYSSENEQFF.

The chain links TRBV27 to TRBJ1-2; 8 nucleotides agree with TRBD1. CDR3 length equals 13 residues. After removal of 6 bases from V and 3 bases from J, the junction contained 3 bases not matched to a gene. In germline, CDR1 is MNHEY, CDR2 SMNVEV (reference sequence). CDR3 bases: TGTGCCAGCAGCGACAGGGGACACTATGGCTACACCTTC. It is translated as CASSDRGHYGYTF.

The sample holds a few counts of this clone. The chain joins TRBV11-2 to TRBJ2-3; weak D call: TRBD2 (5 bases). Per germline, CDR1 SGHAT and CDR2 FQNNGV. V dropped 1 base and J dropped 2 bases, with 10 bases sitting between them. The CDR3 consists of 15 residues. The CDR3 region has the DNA TGTGCCAGCAGCTTAGGTCCGGGGAACACAGATACGCAGTATTTT. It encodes CASSLGPGNTDTQYF.